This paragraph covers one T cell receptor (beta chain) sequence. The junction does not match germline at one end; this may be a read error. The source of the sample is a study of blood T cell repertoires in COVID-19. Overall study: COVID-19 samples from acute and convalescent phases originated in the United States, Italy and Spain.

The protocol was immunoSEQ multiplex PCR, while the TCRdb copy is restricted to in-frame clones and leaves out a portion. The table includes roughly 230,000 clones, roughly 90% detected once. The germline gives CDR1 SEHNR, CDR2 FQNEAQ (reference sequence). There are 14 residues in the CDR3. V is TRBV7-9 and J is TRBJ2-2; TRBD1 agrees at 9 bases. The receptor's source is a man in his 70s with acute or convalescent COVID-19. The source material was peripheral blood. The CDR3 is CASRLDRGTGELFF. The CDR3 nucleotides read TGTGCCAGCAGATTAGACAGGGGGACCGGGGAGCTGTTTTTT.